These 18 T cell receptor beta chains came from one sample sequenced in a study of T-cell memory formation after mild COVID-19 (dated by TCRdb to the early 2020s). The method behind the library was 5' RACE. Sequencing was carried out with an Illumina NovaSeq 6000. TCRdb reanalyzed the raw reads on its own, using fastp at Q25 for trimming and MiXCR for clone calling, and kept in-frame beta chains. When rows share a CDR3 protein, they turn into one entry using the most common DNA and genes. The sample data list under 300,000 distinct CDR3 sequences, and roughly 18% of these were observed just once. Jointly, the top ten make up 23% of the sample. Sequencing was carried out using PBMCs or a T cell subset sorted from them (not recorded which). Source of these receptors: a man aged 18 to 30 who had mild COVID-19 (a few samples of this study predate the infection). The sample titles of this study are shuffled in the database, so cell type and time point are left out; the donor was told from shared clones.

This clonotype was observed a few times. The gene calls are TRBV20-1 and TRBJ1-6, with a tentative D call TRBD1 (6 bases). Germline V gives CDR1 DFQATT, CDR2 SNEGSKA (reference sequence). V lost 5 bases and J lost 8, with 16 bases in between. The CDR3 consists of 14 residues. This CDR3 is CSAGGPSQDSPLHF. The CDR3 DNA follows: TGCAGTGCTGGGGGGCCCAGTCAGGATTCACCCCTCCACTTT.

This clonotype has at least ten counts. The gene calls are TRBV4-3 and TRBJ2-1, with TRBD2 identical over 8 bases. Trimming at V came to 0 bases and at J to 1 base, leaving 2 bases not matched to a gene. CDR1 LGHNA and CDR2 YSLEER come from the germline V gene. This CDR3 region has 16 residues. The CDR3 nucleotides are TGCGCCAGCAGCCAAGAACTAGCGGAATCCTACAATGAGCAGTTCTTC. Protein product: CASSQELAESYNEQFF.

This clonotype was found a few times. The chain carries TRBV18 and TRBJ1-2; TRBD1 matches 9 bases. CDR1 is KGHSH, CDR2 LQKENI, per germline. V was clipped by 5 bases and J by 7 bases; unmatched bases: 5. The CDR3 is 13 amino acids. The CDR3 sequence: CASSSQGASGYTF. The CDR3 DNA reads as TGTGCCAGCTCATCACAGGGGGCGAGTGGCTACACCTTC.

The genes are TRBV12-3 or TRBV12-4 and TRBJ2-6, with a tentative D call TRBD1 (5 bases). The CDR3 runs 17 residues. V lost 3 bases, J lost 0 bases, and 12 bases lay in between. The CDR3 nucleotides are TGTGCCAGCAGTTTGCGTGGGGCTAGCTCTGGGGCCAACGTCCTGACTTTC. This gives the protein CASSLRGASSGANVLTF.

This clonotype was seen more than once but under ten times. CDR3 in DNA: TGTGCCAGCAGCTTTAGAGGGGGAGGAAATACGCAGTATTTT. Its translation is CASSFRGGGNTQYF. The chain combines TRBV11-2 with TRBJ2-3, with D possibly called TRBD1 or TRBD2 (6 bases each). V was trimmed by 3 bases and J by 7 bases, leaving 14 bases between them. CDR1 and CDR2 (germline): SGHAT, FQNNGV. This CDR3 contains 14 residues.

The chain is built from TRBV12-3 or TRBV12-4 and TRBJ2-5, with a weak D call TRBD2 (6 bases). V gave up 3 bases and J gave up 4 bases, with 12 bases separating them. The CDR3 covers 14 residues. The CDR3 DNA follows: TGTGCCAGCAGTTTTCAGGCGGAGGGAGAGACCCAGTACTTC. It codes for CASSFQAEGETQYF.

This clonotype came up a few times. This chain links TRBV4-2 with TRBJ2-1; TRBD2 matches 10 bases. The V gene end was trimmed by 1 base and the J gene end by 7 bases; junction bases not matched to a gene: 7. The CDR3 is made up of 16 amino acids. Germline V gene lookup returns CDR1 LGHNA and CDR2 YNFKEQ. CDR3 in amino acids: CASSQAASGGANEQFF. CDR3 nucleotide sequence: TGTGCCAGCAGCCAAGCGGCCAGCGGGGGGGCGAATGAGCAGTTCTTC.

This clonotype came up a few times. The CDR3, as DNA: TGCGCCAGCAGCCAAGATCGCGGAACGAACACCGGGGAGCTGTTTTTT. Its translation is CASSQDRGTNTGELFF. The chain links TRBV4-3 to TRBJ2-2; unclear D gene. Germline CDR1 and CDR2: LGHNA and YSLEER. Trimming pared 0 bases from V and 0 bases from J, leaving 8 bases between. CDR3 length: 16 amino acids.

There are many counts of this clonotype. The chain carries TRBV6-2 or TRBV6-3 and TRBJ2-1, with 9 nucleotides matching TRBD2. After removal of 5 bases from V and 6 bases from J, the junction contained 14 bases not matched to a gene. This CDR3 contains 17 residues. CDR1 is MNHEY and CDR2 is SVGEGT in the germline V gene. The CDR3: CASSNPRGGRRSNEQFF. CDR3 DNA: TGTGCCAGCAGTAACCCGCGGGGGGGCCGGCGGAGCAATGAGCAGTTCTTC.

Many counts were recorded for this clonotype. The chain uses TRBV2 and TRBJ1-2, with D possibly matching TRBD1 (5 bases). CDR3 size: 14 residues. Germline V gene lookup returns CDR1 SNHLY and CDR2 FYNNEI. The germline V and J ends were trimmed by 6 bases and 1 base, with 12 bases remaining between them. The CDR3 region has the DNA TGTGCCAGCAGCGCCGGGACGGATAACTATGGCTACACCTTC. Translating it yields CASSAGTDNYGYTF.

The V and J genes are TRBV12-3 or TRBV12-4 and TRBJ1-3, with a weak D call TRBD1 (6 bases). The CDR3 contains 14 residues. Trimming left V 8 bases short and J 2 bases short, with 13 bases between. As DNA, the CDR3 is TGTGCCAGCGACAGGAGAAACCCTGGAAACACCATATATTTT. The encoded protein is CASDRRNPGNTIYF.

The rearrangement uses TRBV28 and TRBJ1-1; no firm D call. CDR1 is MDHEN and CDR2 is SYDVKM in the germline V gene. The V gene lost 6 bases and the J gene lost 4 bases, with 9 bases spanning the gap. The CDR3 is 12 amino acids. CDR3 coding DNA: TGTGCCAGCAGCGCGGTGGGCACTGAAGCTTTCTTT. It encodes CASSAVGTEAFF. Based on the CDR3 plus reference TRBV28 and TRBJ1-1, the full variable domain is DVKVTQSSRYLVKRTGEKVFLECVQDMDHENMFWYRQDPGLGLRLIYFSYDVKMKEKGDIPEGYSVSREKKERFSLILESASTNQTSMYLCASSAVGTEAFFGQGTRLTVV.

The CDR3 DNA is TGTGCCAGCAGCTCCACCGACGAGGAGCAGTTCTTC. It is translated as CASSSTDEEQFF. The chain uses TRBV28 and TRBJ2-1; D not certain. In germline, CDR1 is MDHEN, CDR2 SYDVKM. V lost 6 bases and J 10 bases, leaving 13 bases between the germline ends. CDR3 length: 12 amino acids.

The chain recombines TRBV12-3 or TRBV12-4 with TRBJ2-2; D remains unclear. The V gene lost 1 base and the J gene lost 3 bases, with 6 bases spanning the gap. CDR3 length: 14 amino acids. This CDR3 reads CASSLVVHTGELFF. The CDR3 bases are TGTGCCAGCAGTTTAGTGGTTCACACCGGGGAGCTGTTTTTT.

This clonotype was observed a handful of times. CDR3 sequence: CASSGAVPGPNTEAFF. CDR3 DNA: TGTGCCAGCAGCGGAGCCGTCCCGGGACCGAACACTGAAGCTTTCTTT. J is TRBJ1-1 and V is TRBV9, with D possibly matching TRBD1 (5 bases). Trimming shortened V by 3 bases and J by 1 base, and 16 bases separated the two germline ends. Germline-derived CDR1 and CDR2 are SGDLS and YYNGEE. This CDR3 contains 16 residues.

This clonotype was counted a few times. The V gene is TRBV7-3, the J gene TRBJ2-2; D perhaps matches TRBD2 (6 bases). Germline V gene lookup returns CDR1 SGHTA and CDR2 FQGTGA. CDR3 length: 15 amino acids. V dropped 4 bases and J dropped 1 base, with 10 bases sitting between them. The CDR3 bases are TGTGCCAGCAGCTCTTCGCGGGGGAACACCGGGGAGCTGTTTTTT. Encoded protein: CASSSSRGNTGELFF.

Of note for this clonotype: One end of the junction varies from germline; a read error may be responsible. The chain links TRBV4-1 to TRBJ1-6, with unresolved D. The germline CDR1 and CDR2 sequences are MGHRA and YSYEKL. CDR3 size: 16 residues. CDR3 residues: CASSQGIASNNSPLHF. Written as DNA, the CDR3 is TGCGCCAGCAGCCAAGGGATAGCCTCCAATAATTCACCCCTCCACTTT.

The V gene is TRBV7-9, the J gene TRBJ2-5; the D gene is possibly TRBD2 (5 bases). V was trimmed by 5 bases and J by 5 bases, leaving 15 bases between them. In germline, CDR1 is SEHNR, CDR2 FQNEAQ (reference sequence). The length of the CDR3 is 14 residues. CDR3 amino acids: CASSPAASTETQYF. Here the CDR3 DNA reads TGTGCCAGCAGCCCAGCGGCGAGTACGGAGACCCAGTACTTC.